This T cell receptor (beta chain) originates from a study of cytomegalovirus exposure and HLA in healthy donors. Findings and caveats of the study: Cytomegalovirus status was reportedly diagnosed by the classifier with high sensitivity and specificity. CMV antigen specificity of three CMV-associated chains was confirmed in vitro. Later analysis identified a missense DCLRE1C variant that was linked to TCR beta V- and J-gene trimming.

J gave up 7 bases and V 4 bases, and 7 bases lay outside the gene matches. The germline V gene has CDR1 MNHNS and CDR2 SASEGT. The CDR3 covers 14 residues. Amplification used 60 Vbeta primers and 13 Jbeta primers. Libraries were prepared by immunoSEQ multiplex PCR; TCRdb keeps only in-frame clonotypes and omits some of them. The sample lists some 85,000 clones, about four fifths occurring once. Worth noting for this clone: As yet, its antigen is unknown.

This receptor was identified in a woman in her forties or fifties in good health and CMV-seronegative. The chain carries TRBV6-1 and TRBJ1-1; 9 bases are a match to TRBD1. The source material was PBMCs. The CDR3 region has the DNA TGTGCCAGCAGTGGGTTGGGACAGGGTCGTGAAGCTTTCTTT. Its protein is CASSGLGQGREAFF.